Detailed here is one T cell receptor beta chain. Its specific antigen is unknown. The input lacks base qualities; no much larger clone sits a single base away. One collaborating source in Seattle enrolled patients while the patients were actively infected and followed the patients over time throughout the course of disease. Collaborating institutions collected whole blood in K2EDTA tubes following their own protocols. Collaborator samples were shipped for TCRbeta analysis as frozen whole blood, isolated PBMCs, or DNA extracted from either sample type. This record comes from a study of blood T cell repertoires in COVID-19 (dated by TCRdb to about 2020). Regarding the complete study: Collaborator samples came from the United States, Italy and Spain and covered acute and convalescent phases of COVID-19. The prospective study material was composed of cDNA or gDNA derived from T cells, B-cell-depleted T cells, or PBMCs. Deeply sampled blood TCRbeta repertoires from subjects exposed to, actively infected with, or recovered from COVID-19 were included in the dataset. A freely available public database, intended as a resource for researchers studying the immune response to SARS-CoV-2, is where the repertoires were released. The samples were drawn from the first 160 participants of the ongoing ImmuneRACE study and from 1,254 subjects provided by 6 global collaborators. Sample metadata almost always included a de-identified subject ID, COVID-19 status, age in years and sex. Where available, HLA class I and class II types were taken from metadata supplied by the sample provider and were not determined by assay-based typing.

The paper as a whole reports these results and caveats: The quantity of clinical and demographic metadata differed by source and by participant and was supplied without curation.

The CDR3 holds 11 amino acids from the cysteine to the phenylalanine. Solely the CDR3 DNA is kept, with 33 bases framed from the first base. V and J are trimmed by 6 bases and 10 bases, and the gene matches miss 8 bases of the junction. The germline V gene provides CDR1 SQVTM and CDR2 ANQGSEA. The immunoSEQ Assay, a bias-controlled multiplex PCR, was used to amplify TCRbeta CDR3 regions from genomic DNA. Per the source publication's procedure: The number of nucleated cells in each sample was estimated from the amplification of reference gene primers within the assay. To quantify the absolute abundance of each unique TCRbeta CDR3 rearrangement, sequence reads were collapsed and filtered. For each sample, productive Simpson clonality was calculated by taking the square root of Simpson's diversity index across productive rearrangements. Not all clones reach the TCRdb copy of this immuneACCESS table, which keeps in-frame sequences only. Checked studies attribute under half of the gap to unresolved V genes and leave the rest unexplained. That table furnishes V, J and clone size, whereas the DNA furnished D and trimming. This sample gives about 390,000 clones in total; around 87% of them show up just once. Together, the top ten hold 2% to 2.5% of the sample.

The V and J genes are TRBV29-1 and TRBJ1-2; TRBD1 fits 7 bases in the junction. The material sequenced was peripheral blood. This TCR was sampled from a woman aged 55-75 years with COVID-19, enrolled during active disease. The DNA is as follows: TGCAGCGTCGGACCAGGGGGACCCTACACCTTC. Protein translation: CSVGPGGPYTF. The reference TRBV29-1 and TRBJ1-2 proteins fill in what lies around the CDR3, so the full variable domain reads SAVISQKPSRDICQRGTSLTIQCQVDSQVTMMFWYRQQPGQSLTLIATANQGSEATYESGFVIDKFPISRPNLTFSTLTVSNMSPEDSSIYLCSVGPGGPYTFGSGTRLTVV.